These T cell receptor beta chains were read from a single sample in a study of T cells of healthy individuals. TCRdb independently ran MiXCR on the 5' RACE reads; one entry per CDR3 protein. The sample records 90,000 to 100,000 distinct CDR3 sequences, approximately 15% being singletons. These receptors all stem from a human donor in good health. Both conserved end residues are part of each CDR3. The order of the fields is clone size, J gene, D gene, V gene, CDR3 DNA, CDR3 protein. A D gene is named only where the DNA matches it firmly. Clone size appears in some rows only: once, few, many, or a class for an expanded clone.

>few|TRBJ1-3|NA|TRBV28
TGTGCCAGCAGTCCAACAGGGTTAGGAGGAAACACCATATATTTT
CASSPTGLGGNTIYF
>many|TRBJ2-5|NA|TRBV28
TGTGCCAGCCGATCAACTTTCCAAGAGACCCAGTACTTC
CASRSTFQETQYF
>many|TRBJ2-1|NA|TRBV7-2
TGTGCCAGCAGCTTAGGGGGTGGTGCGTGGGGCCCCCAGCAGTTCTTC
CASSLGGGAWGPQQFF
>NA|TRBJ2-7|TRBD2|TRBV12-3/TRBV12-4
TGTGCCAGCAGTTTAGAAACTTTTGCGGGAGGGCCCGGCGAGCAGTACTTC
CASSLETFAGGPGEQYF
>NA|TRBJ2-1|NA|TRBV6-1
TGTGCCAGCAGGATGGGACGGGCTTACAATGAGCAGTTCTTC
CASRMGRAYNEQFF
>many|TRBJ2-1|TRBD2|TRBV7-2
TGTGCCAGCAGCTTAGGGACTAGCAGAAACAATGAGCAGTTCTTC
CASSLGTSRNNEQFF
>few|TRBJ2-7|NA|TRBV5-1
TGCGCCAGCAGCCCCCGAGAGGTCGACTACGAGCAGTACTTC
CASSPREVDYEQYF
>NA|TRBJ2-7|TRBD1|TRBV4-1
TGCGCCAGCCGGGGACAGGGAACCTACGAGCAGTACTTC
CASRGQGTYEQYF
>many|TRBJ1-1|NA|TRBV7-8
TGTGCCAGCAGCTTAGGGATAATGAACACTGAAGCTTTCTTT
CASSLGIMNTEAFF
>NA|TRBJ2-1|TRBD2|TRBV6-2/TRBV6-3
TGTGCCAGCAGCACGGGGGGTGAGCAGTTCTTC
CASSTGGEQFF
>many|TRBJ1-4|NA|TRBV28
TGTGCCAGCAGTTTATTACCAAGCGGGAGTGAAAAACTGTTTTTT
CASSLLPSGSEKLFF
>few|TRBJ2-1|NA|TRBV11-2
TGTGCCAGCAGCTTATCAGGGAGTGTGCAGTTCTTC
CASSLSGSVQFF
>many|TRBJ2-1|NA|TRBV19
TGTGCCAGTAGTATTTGGGGGGCTCGCAATGAGCAGTTCTTC
CASSIWGARNEQFF
>NA|TRBJ2-1|NA|TRBV5-5
TGTGCCAGCAGCCCAGGTACGTGGGGCTCCTACAATGAGCAGTTCTTC
CASSPGTWGSYNEQFF
>NA|TRBJ2-1|NA|TRBV5-1
TGCGCCAGCAGCTGGGGGGGCGCCAATGAGCAGTTCTTC
CASSWGGANEQFF
>many|TRBJ2-1|NA|TRBV2
TGTGCCAGCAGTGATGGAAAGGGGAATTCCTACAATGAGCAGTTCTTC
CASSDGKGNSYNEQFF
>NA|TRBJ2-7|NA|TRBV6-2/TRBV6-3
TGTGCCAGCGCGACAGCTTTCTACGAGCAGTACTTC
CASATAFYEQYF
>many|TRBJ2-1|NA|TRBV11-2
TGTGCCAGCAGCTTAGAGACTGGGGTTGAGCAGTTCTTC
CASSLETGVEQFF
>NA|TRBJ1-5|NA|TRBV7-2
TGTGCCAGCAGCCCCCAGGGGTACGGTCAGCCCCAGCATTTT
CASSPQGYGQPQHF
>NA|TRBJ1-2|NA|TRBV12-5
TGTGCTAGTGGGACAGACTATGGCTACACCTTC
CASGTDYGYTF
>many|TRBJ1-1|TRBD1|TRBV12-3/TRBV12-4
TGTGCCAGCAGGCTGACAGGGTTGACTGAAGCTTTCTTT
CASRLTGLTEAFF
>few|TRBJ2-5|NA|TRBV5-1
TGCGCCAGCAGACTCACACTTGCGGGAGAGACCCAGTACTTC
CASRLTLAGETQYF
>many|TRBJ2-7|NA|TRBV5-6
TGTGCCAGCAGCCCTGGTAGCCTAGAGCAGTACTTC
CASSPGSLEQYF
>many|TRBJ2-1|TRBD2|TRBV20-1
TGCAGTGCTTTGGAGCTAGCGGGAGGGTACAATGAGCAGTTCTTC
CSALELAGGYNEQFF
>NA|TRBJ2-6|NA|TRBV2
TGTGCCAGCAGACCGCATATTGGGGCTGGGGCCAACGTCCTGACTTTC
CASRPHIGAGANVLTF
>NA|TRBJ2-1|NA|TRBV19
TGTGCCAGTAGTAGGGAGGTCGGCGAGCAGTTCTTC
CASSREVGEQFF
>NA|TRBJ2-2|NA|TRBV11-2
TGTGCCAGCAGCTGGGAAGCAGGGGCCGGGGAGCTGTTTTTT
CASSWEAGAGELFF
>few|TRBJ2-1|TRBD1|TRBV5-1
TGCGCCAGCAGCTTGGAGGCACAGGGGGTGGGGCAGTTCTTC
CASSLEAQGVGQFF
>NA|TRBJ1-6|TRBD1|TRBV20-1
TGCAGTGCTAGAGACGGGGACAGGGGACCTATTCGGTCACCCCTCCACTTT
CSARDGDRGPIRSPLHF